In this sample, the clone carrying this TCR beta chain turned up many times. Its antigen remains unidentified. The length of the CDR3 is 17 residues. V lost 2 bases to trimming and J lost 0 bases; unmatched junction nucleotides: 7. Germline CDR1 is MNHEY and CDR2 is SVGEGT. Indicated time point: patch test 1, 2 weeks after DPC sensitization. The treatment was: therapeutic diphenylcyclopropenone sensitization with weekly scalp DPC. Suited to DPC and affected by alopecia, the donors ranged from 18 to 70 years old. The entry originates in a study of human T cells and chemical hapten exposure. Across the study: The patients were mostly female; they had alopecia areata, totalis or universalis.

TCRdb processed the RACE reads anew with MiXCR; each CDR3 protein has one entry. The top ten clones hold 1.2% to 1.5% of a sample with around 110,000 distinct CDR3 sequences, 9.5% to 13% of them seen once. Findings and limits, study-wide: PT1 expanded TCR counts correlated positively with patch test score.

The chain joins TRBV6-2 or TRBV6-3 to TRBJ1-1; TRBD1 aligns across 9 bases. Sequencing was performed on whole blood, taken in connection with sensitization to the hapten diphenylcyclopropenone (DPC). The TCR comes from a woman aged 50 to 60 with alopecia areata. Some clones in this sample may be carry-over from other donors' samples. The CDR3 region is CASSYPPRQGVNTEAFF. CDR3 coding DNA: TGTGCCAGCAGTTACCCTCCACGACAGGGGGTGAACACTGAAGCTTTCTTT.